A selection of T cell receptor beta chains follows, all from one sample in a study of cytomegalovirus exposure and HLA in healthy donors. The table came from immunoSEQ multiplex PCR; TCRdb's copy has only in-frame clones and leaves some out. The data contain over 200,000 clones, 60% to 80% of them singletons. Sequenced sample: PBMCs. The receptor source for this set is a male donor in good health and CMV-seronegative. The conserved cysteine and the conserved F or W are not part of the CDR3 here. The D gene is left open where the match is weak.

TRBJ1-1 NA TRBV4-1 ASSQERETKNTEAF
TRBJ2-3 NA TRBV19 ASRASRQADTQY
TRBJ2-6 NA TRBV6-5 ASSLSYSGANVLT
TRBJ2-7 TRBD1 TRBV27 ASSAGQGALYEQY
TRBJ2-5 TRBD2 TRBV29-1 SAGLGTSAQETQY
TRBJ2-7 TRBD2 TRBV7-9 SSTQRVGGSRDEQY
TRBJ2-7 NA TRBV5-6 ASSSTGYYEQY
TRBJ2-1 NA TRBV7-6 ASSSSGGPYNEQF
TRBJ2-7 TRBD1 TRBV5-1 ASSLSTGAYEQY
TRBJ1-2 NA TRBV2 ASRGDTPRFGYT
TRBJ2-7 NA TRBV7-2 ASSQDRRSSYEQY
TRBJ2-3 NA TRBV9 ASSVGANYGTDTQY
TRBJ2-3 NA TRBV7-9 ASSRNRQDTDTQY
TRBJ2-2 NA TRBV19 ASIEQGRRTGELF
TRBJ2-1 TRBD2 TRBV27 ASSLRVLAGGYNEQF
TRBJ2-6 NA TRBV19 ASSTRGPGANVLT